Shown below are 6 T cell receptor beta chains from a single sample sequenced in a study of blood T cell repertoires in COVID-19. The method was immunoSEQ multiplex PCR; TCRdb's version includes in-frame clones alone and lacks a portion of them. Of about 290,000 clones in the sample, about 82% were seen once. Input material: peripheral blood. The source is a woman aged 50 to 65 with active or convalescent COVID-19.

The rearrangement uses TRBV6-1 and TRBJ1-2; a weak D match, TRBD1 (5 bases). The CDR3 contains 11 residues. V lost 2 bases and J 8 bases, leaving 6 bases between the germline ends. The germline V gene has CDR1 MNHNS and CDR2 SASEGT. CDR3 coding DNA: TGTGCCAGCAGTGAACAGGGCGGCTACACCTTC. It translates to CASSEQGGYTF.

The V call is TRBV2, the J call TRBJ2-3; 8 nucleotides line up with TRBD2. The V gene's germline CDR1 is SNHLY and CDR2 FYNNEI. The junction had 14 bases not matched to a gene; V was cut back by 3 bases and J by 6 bases. This CDR3 spans 17 amino acids. Here the CDR3 reads CASSELSLGGRFDTQYF. The CDR3 coding sequence is TGTGCCAGCAGTGAGCTTTCCTTGGGCGGGAGGTTCGATACGCAGTATTTT.

The chain has TRBV6-5 and TRBJ2-2; 9 bases align to TRBD2. The CDR3 is 15 residues long. The V gene's germline CDR1 is MNHEY and CDR2 SVGAGI. With 7 bases clipped from V and 4 bases from J, the junction kept 7 bases outside the gene matches. This CDR3 reads CASTSLAGVTGELFF. The CDR3, as DNA: TGTGCCAGCACTTCCTTAGCGGGAGTCACCGGGGAGCTGTTTTTT.

This sequence joins TRBV3-1 (or the pseudogene TRBV3-2) and TRBJ2-7; 7 bases agree with TRBD1. J lost 6 bases, V lost 4 bases, and 12 bases had no gene match. This CDR3 spans 15 amino acids. Germline-derived CDR1 and CDR2 are LGHDT and YNNKEL (reference sequence). In DNA, the CDR3 is TGTGCCAGCAGCCCAACGCCCGGGACAGTTCTCGAGCAGTACTTC. This codes for CASSPTPGTVLEQYF.

The chain joins TRBV12-5 to TRBJ1-3; D not certain. V was cut by 0 bases and J by 0 bases, with 9 bases left in between. The CDR3 is 16 residues long. Germline V gives CDR1 LGHNT, CDR2 FRNRAP. The CDR3 loop is CASGLVLTGSGNTIYF. CDR3 in DNA: TGTGCTAGTGGTTTGGTACTGACGGGCTCTGGAAACACCATATATTTT.

This clone was observed a single time. The rearrangement links TRBV6-5 to TRBJ1-2, with D possibly matching TRBD1 (5 bases). V lost 8 bases and J 2 bases, leaving 12 bases between the germline ends. The CDR3 spans 13 residues. Germline CDR1 reads MNHEY; CDR2 reads SVGAGI. The CDR3 spells CASFLGVNYGYTF. In DNA form, the CDR3 reads TGTGCCAGCTTTCTAGGGGTCAACTATGGCTACACCTTC.